The 27 T cell receptor beta chains presented below share a single source sample, sequenced in a study of technical replicates of blood from several donors. The method was immunoSEQ multiplex PCR; TCRdb's version includes in-frame clones alone and lacks a portion of them. The sample records about 50,000 clones, nearly 95% being singletons. Sequenced material: PBMCs. The receptors shown here come from a human donor in good health. Some clones in this sample may be carry-over from other donors' samples.

The chain links TRBV11-2 to TRBJ1-4, with D perhaps matching TRBD1 (5 bases). The germline V gene encodes CDR1 SGHAT and CDR2 FQNNGV. The V end lost 4 bases, the J end lost 10 bases, and 10 bases lay between the germline ends. The CDR3 is made up of 12 amino acids. CDR3 region: CASSSPGGKLFF. The CDR3 DNA sequence: TGTGCCAGCAGCTCCCCGGGGGGAAAACTGTTTTTT.

The V call is TRBV11-3, the J call TRBJ2-5; no definite D call. CDR3 length: 12 residues. The V and J ends lost 0 bases and 7 bases respectively, with 6 bases between them. The germline V gene encodes CDR1 SGHNT and CDR2 YENEEA. The CDR3 reads CASSLDSGTQYF. The CDR3 region has the DNA TGTGCCAGCAGCTTAGATTCGGGGACCCAGTACTTC.

V is TRBV10-3 and J is TRBJ1-1; D not resolved. Germline loops: CDR1 ENHRY, CDR2 SYGVKD. Trimming pared 3 bases from V and 5 bases from J, leaving 7 bases between. The CDR3 consists of 12 residues. CDR3 nucleotides: TGTGCCATCAGTGATCGAGGGACTGAAGCTTTCTTT. Protein product: CAISDRGTEAFF.

This clone was seen a handful of times. This chain uses TRBV15 with TRBJ2-5; D not certain. The CDR3 length is 12 residues. Germline V lookup: CDR1 LNHNV, CDR2 YYDKDF (reference sequence). Deletions cut 5 bases from V and 0 bases from J, with 4 bases between. The CDR3 loop reads CATSPNQETQYF. The CDR3, as DNA: TGTGCCACCAGCCCTAACCAAGAGACCCAGTACTTC.

This clone was seen a single time. The J gene is TRBJ1-2, the V gene TRBV9; TRBD1 aligns across 7 bases. The V gene's germline CDR1 is SGDLS and CDR2 YYNGEE. V was pared by 4 bases and J by 1 base, with 10 bases of the junction left unmatched. This CDR3 has 16 residues. The CDR3 loop reads CASSTNRGPYNYGYTF. CDR3 DNA sequence: TGTGCCAGCAGCACGAACAGGGGCCCTTATAACTATGGCTACACCTTC.

This rearrangement joins TRBV7-3 to TRBJ2-2; 14 bases fit TRBD2. Per germline, CDR1 SGHTA and CDR2 FQGTGA. Losses at the gene ends were 6 bases for V and 0 bases for J; bases not matched to a gene: 9. The CDR3 extends over 19 amino acids. The chain's CDR3 is CASSFRPTSGRANTGELFF. In DNA, the CDR3 is TGTGCCAGCAGTTTTCGGCCGACTAGCGGGAGGGCGAACACCGGGGAGCTGTTTTTT.

V is TRBV7-9 and J is TRBJ1-4; D ambiguous. V lost 4 bases and J lost 7, with 16 bases in between. The CDR3 is 15 amino acids. Per the germline V gene, CDR1 is SEHNR and CDR2 is FQNEAQ (reference sequence). The CDR3 here is CASSSERAGSEKLFF. The CDR3 DNA reads TGTGCCAGCAGCTCCGAGAGGGCCGGGAGTGAAAAACTGTTTTTT.

The chain joins TRBV27 to TRBJ1-6; 8 bases fit TRBD1. In germline, CDR1 is MNHEY, CDR2 SMNVEV (reference sequence). The length of the CDR3 is 12 residues. With V trimmed by 5 bases and J by 11 bases, 2 bases remained unmatched. The CDR3 spells CASSRQGTPLHF. The CDR3 nucleotides read TGTGCCAGCAGTCGACAGGGGACACCCCTCCACTTT.

The genes are TRBV4-2 and TRBJ2-7, with TRBD1 matching 8 bases. Unmatched junction bases numbered 11, after V lost 4 bases and J lost 3 bases. The CDR3 runs to 16 residues. CDR1 and CDR2 from the germline V gene are LGHNA and YNFKEQ. The CDR3 coding sequence is TGTGCCAGCAGCCGCCCACCAGGGACAGGCAGCTACGAGCAGTACTTC. This gives the protein CASSRPPGTGSYEQYF.

The chain is built from TRBV30 and TRBJ2-6, with 9 bases that match TRBD2. The CDR3 loop spans 14 amino acids. Germline CDR1 is GTSNPN and CDR2 is SVGIG (reference sequence). Trimming removed 7 bases from V and 2 bases from J; junction bases left unmatched: 3. CDR3 nucleotides: TGTGCCTCCAGCGGGGGGCCTGGGGCCAACGTCCTGACTTTC. It yields the protein CASSGGPGANVLTF. Full variable domain (outside the CDR3, taken from reference TRBV30 and TRBJ2-6): SQTIHQWPATLVQPVGSPLSLECTVEGTSNPNLYWYRQAAGRGLQLLFYSVGIGQISSEVPQNLSASRPQDRQFILSSKKLLLSDSGFYLCASSGGPGANVLTFGAGSRLTVL.

This chain joins TRBV19 and TRBJ2-6; maybe TRBD1 (6 bases). This CDR3 contains 16 residues. V shed 5 bases and J shed 2 bases, with 13 bases lying between them. Germline CDR1 and CDR2: LNHDA and SQIVND (reference sequence). CDR3 in DNA: TGTGCCAGTAGTCTTACAGGGCCCCCTGGGGCCAACGTCCTGACTTTC. As protein: CASSLTGPPGANVLTF.

The V call is TRBV5-1, the J call TRBJ2-6; D not resolved. Trimming removed 0 bases from V and 1 base from J, with 8 bases in between. In germline, CDR1 is SGHRS, CDR2 YFSETQ. The CDR3 consists of 16 residues. CDR3 DNA sequence: TGCGCCAGCAGCTTGGCCCCCACATCTGGGGCCAACGTCCTGACTTTC. Its protein product is CASSLAPTSGANVLTF. Based on the CDR3 plus reference TRBV5-1 and TRBJ2-6, the full variable domain is KAGVTQTPRYLIKTRGQQVTLSCSPISGHRSVSWYQQTPGQGLQFLFEYFSETQRNKGNFPGRFSGRQFSNSRSEMNVSTLELGDSALYLCASSLAPTSGANVLTFGAGSRLTVL.

The CDR3 reads CASSLEGQSNTEAFF. In DNA, the CDR3 is TGTGCCAGCAGCCTAGAGGGACAGTCGAACACTGAAGCTTTCTTT. The chain has TRBV7-9 and TRBJ1-1; 7 bases map to TRBD1. V shed 5 bases and J 1 base; nucleotides not matched to a gene: 7. Germline V gene sequence: CDR1 SEHNR, CDR2 FQNEAQ (reference sequence). This CDR3 has 15 residues. Complete variable domain (other parts from reference TRBV7-9 and TRBJ1-1): DTGVSQNPRHKITKRGQNVTFRCDPISEHNRLYWYRQTLGQGPEFLTYFQNEAQLEKSRLLSDRFSAERPKGSFSTLEIQRTEQGDSAMYLCASSLEGQSNTEAFFGQGTRLTVV.

Here the CDR3 DNA reads TGCGCCAGCAGCCCTCGGGGAACTGGCACAGATACGCAGTATTTT. It encodes CASSPRGTGTDTQYF. The chain has TRBV5-1 and TRBJ2-3; TRBD2 might be the D (5 bases). V was pared by 4 bases and J by 1 base, with 13 bases between. The CDR3 loop spans 15 amino acids. Germline V gene lookup returns CDR1 SGHRS and CDR2 YFSETQ.

This chain connects TRBV9 to TRBJ2-7; TRBD1 is a possible D gene (6 bases). This CDR3 is built from 14 residues. CDR1 is SGDLS, CDR2 YYNGEE, per germline. V was cut by 4 bases and J by 3 bases, with 14 bases left in between. Written as DNA, the CDR3 is TGTGCCAGCAGCCCTCGACAGGAAAGCTACGAGCAGTACTTC. As protein: CASSPRQESYEQYF.

This clone has only one observation. The chain links TRBV30 to TRBJ1-1; 7 bases match TRBD1. The CDR3 is 13 residues long. CDR1 GTSNPN and CDR2 SVGIG come from the germline V gene (reference sequence). The V gene end was trimmed by 4 bases and the J gene end by 3 bases; junction bases not matched to a gene: 5. The CDR3 bases are TGTGCCTGGAAACAGGGGACCTACACTGAAGCTTTCTTT. It translates to CAWKQGTYTEAFF. Filled out from reference TRBV30 and TRBJ1-1, the complete variable domain reads SQTIHQWPATLVQPVGSPLSLECTVEGTSNPNLYWYRQAAGRGLQLLFYSVGIGQISSEVPQNLSASRPQDRQFILSSKKLLLSDSGFYLCAWKQGTYTEAFFGQGTRLTVV.

The chain uses TRBV6-1 and TRBJ1-1, with D possibly being TRBD1 (6 bases). Looked up from germline, CDR1 is MNHNS and CDR2 is SASEGT. CDR3 length equals 14 residues. Trimming took off 2 bases at V and 4 bases at J, with 11 bases between the two ends. The CDR3 DNA follows: TGTGCCAGCAGTGAATGGGGGCAAACCACTGAAGCTTTCTTT. This codes for CASSEWGQTTEAFF.

The rearrangement links TRBV5-6 to TRBJ1-2; D is unresolved. Germline V gene lookup returns CDR1 SGHDT and CDR2 YYEEEE. This CDR3 region has 12 residues. V was cut by 0 bases and J by 7 bases, with 7 bases left in between. The CDR3 sequence is CASSLGVRGYTF. CDR3 in DNA: TGTGCCAGCAGCTTGGGTGTGCGTGGCTACACCTTC.

CDR3 sequence reads: CASREPGQGSEKLFF. CDR3 DNA: TGCGCCAGCAGGGAACCGGGACAGGGTTCTGAAAAACTGTTTTTT. V and J are TRBV4-1 and TRBJ1-4; 9 bases fit TRBD1. The V segment lost 6 bases and the J segment 7 bases; nucleotides outside the gene matches: 9. Germline V gene lookup returns CDR1 MGHRA and CDR2 YSYEKL. The CDR3 length is 15 residues.

The rearrangement links TRBV5-5 to TRBJ2-7; the D gene is possibly TRBD1 (8 bases). Germline V CDR1 and CDR2: SGHKS, YYEKEE (reference sequence). The CDR3 consists of 13 residues. The ends were cut back, 2 bases at V and 4 bases at J, with 10 bases in the middle. CDR3 loop: CASSLQGGYEQYF. CDR3 bases: TGTGCCAGCAGCTTACAGGGGGGGTACGAGCAGTACTTC.

This sequence joins TRBV19 and TRBJ1-5, with TRBD1 as a possible D gene (5 bases). Trimming stripped 3 bases from V and 2 bases from J, with 17 bases between. Germline V CDR1 and CDR2: LNHDA, SQIVND (reference sequence). CDR3 length: 17 residues. The CDR3: CASSIGRRGYGNQPQHF. CDR3 DNA: TGTGCCAGTAGTATTGGTCGGAGGGGATATGGCAATCAGCCCCAGCATTTT.

The chain recombines TRBV7-3 with TRBJ2-7, with TRBD2 matching 8 bases. V was pared by 1 base and J by 1 base, with 3 bases of the junction left unmatched. The length of the CDR3 is 15 residues. Germline V gives CDR1 SGHTA, CDR2 FQGTGA. CDR3 sequence (DNA): TGTGCCAGCAGCTTAAGCGGCGGGGGGTCCTACGAGCAGTACTTC. Protein sequence: CASSLSGGGSYEQYF. Full variable domain (rest looked up from reference TRBV7-3 and TRBJ2-7): GAGVSQTPSNKVTEKGKYVELRCDPISGHTALYWYRQSLGQGPEFLIYFQGTGAADDSGLPNDRFFAVRPEGSVSTLKIQRTERGDSAVYLCASSLSGGGSYEQYFGPGTRLTVT.

The V call is TRBV5-4, the J call TRBJ1-2; 8 bases line up with TRBD1. V gave up 4 bases and J gave up 7 bases; unmatched junction bases: 9. CDR1 is SGHNT, CDR2 YYREEE, per germline (reference sequence). CDR3 length equals 14 residues. The CDR3 is CASSPETGARGYTF. Written as DNA, the CDR3 is TGTGCCAGCAGCCCAGAGACAGGGGCTCGTGGCTACACCTTC.

The chain recombines TRBV7-6 with TRBJ2-7, with 7 bases lining up with TRBD2. The germline gives CDR1 SGHVS, CDR2 FNYEAQ. The CDR3 has 12 residues. With V trimmed by 3 bases and J by 6 bases, 2 bases remained unmatched. Written as DNA, the CDR3 is TGTGCCAGCAGCTTGGGAGGGGTCGAGCAGTACTTC. Its translation is CASSLGGVEQYF. The full variable domain, in which reference TRBV7-6 and TRBJ2-7 provide the parts outside the CDR3, is GAGVSQSPRYKVTKRGQDVALRCDPISGHVSLYWYRQALGQGPEFLTYFNYEAQQDKSGLPNDRFSAERPEGSISTLTIQRTEQRDSAMYRCASSLGGVEQYFGPGTRLTVT.

The V gene is TRBV7-2, the J gene TRBJ2-3; 9 nucleotides agree with TRBD1. The CDR3 spans 16 residues. From germline, CDR1 is SGHTA and CDR2 FQGNSA. Trimming at V came to 7 bases and at J to 4 bases, leaving 12 bases not matched to a gene. The CDR3 protein is CASKLPGTGFADTQYF. CDR3 nucleotides: TGTGCCAGCAAACTACCCGGGACAGGGTTTGCAGATACGCAGTATTTT.

CDR3 amino acids: CAWSPQPGGWGQPQHF. The CDR3 coding sequence is TGTGCCTGGAGTCCTCAACCGGGGGGATGGGGTCAGCCCCAGCATTTT. This sequence joins TRBV30 and TRBJ1-5; possibly TRBD1 for D (5 bases). Germline V lookup: CDR1 GTSNPN, CDR2 SVGIG (reference sequence). Trimming took 2 bases from V and 6 from J, leaving 20 bases between them. This CDR3 is 16 amino acids long.

This chain uses TRBV4-2 with TRBJ1-2; TRBD1 is a possible D gene (5 bases). This CDR3 has 14 residues. Germline CDR1 is LGHNA and CDR2 is YNFKEQ. The V and J ends lost 4 bases and 4 bases respectively, with 13 bases between them. The CDR3 nucleotides are TGTGCCAGCAGCCCCGTGGGGGGATCCTATGGCTACACCTTC. It is translated as CASSPVGGSYGYTF.